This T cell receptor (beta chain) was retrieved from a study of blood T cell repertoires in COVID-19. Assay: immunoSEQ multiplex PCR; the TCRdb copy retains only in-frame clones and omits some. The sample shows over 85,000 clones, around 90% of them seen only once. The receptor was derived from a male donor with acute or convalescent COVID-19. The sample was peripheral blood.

Here the CDR3 reads CASSYEGGSPLHF. In DNA form, the CDR3 reads TGTGCCAGCAGTTACGAGGGCGGTTCACCCCTCCACTTT. The chain is built from TRBV6-5 and TRBJ1-6; D is unresolved. The germline gives CDR1 MNHEY, CDR2 SVGAGI. The CDR3 runs 13 residues. Trimming took off 2 bases at V and 9 bases at J, with 8 bases between the two ends.